The next 24 T cell receptor beta chains were all read from a single sample in a study of graft-versus-host responses after intestinal transplantation. Generated by immunoSEQ multiplex PCR, the TCRdb table keeps only in-frame clones and is missing some. The sample has some 79,000 clones; approximately 91% are singletons. Antigens for these TCRs are unknown. The specimen was unstimulated CD4+ T cells sorted from spleen or lymph node cells, collected before intestinal transplant. All receptors derive from a human donor who received an intestinal transplant.

The rearrangement joins TRBV27 to TRBJ2-1; 9 bases agree with TRBD1. CDR3 length equals 15 residues. From germline, CDR1 is MNHEY and CDR2 SMNVEV (reference sequence). Trimming at V came to 5 bases and at J to 7 bases, leaving 9 bases not matched to a gene. CDR3 coding DNA: TGTGCCAGCAGTCTGACTCCGACAGGGGGGAATGAGCAGTTCTTC. Residues: CASSLTPTGGNEQFF.

This clone was detected once. The rearrangement uses TRBV4-2 and TRBJ1-3; D is unresolved. The CDR3 has 14 residues. Germline loops: CDR1 LGHNA, CDR2 YNFKEQ. Between the trimmed V and J ends, which lost 0 bases and 5 bases, there was a span of 8 bases. For the CDR3, the DNA is TGTGCCAGCAGCCAAGAACAAAGTAGAAACACCATATATTTT. The encoded protein is CASSQEQSRNTIYF.

This clone has more than one count but fewer than ten. This rearrangement joins TRBV28 to TRBJ1-2; TRBD1 agrees at 12 bases. Germline lookup yields CDR1 MDHEN and CDR2 SYDVKM. The CDR3 is 15 residues long. Unmatched junction bases numbered 9, after V lost 7 bases and J lost 6 bases. This CDR3 is CASNQPGQGANGYTF. The DNA for the CDR3 is TGTGCCAGCAACCAACCGGGACAGGGGGCTAATGGCTACACCTTC.

V usage is TRBV2 and J usage is TRBJ2-4; TRBD1 is a possible D gene (7 bases). Germline V gene sequence: CDR1 SNHLY, CDR2 FYNNEI. V was cut by 7 bases and J by 0 bases, with 19 bases left in between. The CDR3 runs 17 residues. The CDR3 spells CASTVQGGNIAKNIQYF. The CDR3 region has the DNA TGTGCCAGCACTGTTCAGGGGGGTAATATAGCCAAAAACATTCAGTACTTC.

V and J are TRBV5-6 and TRBJ2-6; possibly TRBD2 for D (5 bases). Trimming removed 0 bases from V and 2 bases from J, with 6 bases in between. From germline, CDR1 is SGHDT and CDR2 YYEEEE. CDR3 length equals 15 residues. The CDR3 DNA reads TGTGCCAGCAGCTTGGCCGGGGCTGGGGCCAACGTCCTGACTTTC. Translating gives CASSLAGAGANVLTF. Drawing the rest from reference TRBV5-6 and TRBJ2-6, the complete variable domain is DAGVTQSPTHLIKTRGQQVTLRCSPKSGHDTVSWYQQALGQGPQFIFQYYEEEERQRGNFPDRFSGHQFPNYSSELNVNALLLGDSALYLCASSLAGAGANVLTFGAGSRLTVL.

V is TRBV6-1 and J is TRBJ2-2, with 12 bases lining up with TRBD2. Losses at the gene ends were 1 base for V and 3 bases for J; bases not matched to a gene: 9. The germline V gene has CDR1 MNHNS and CDR2 SASEGT. This CDR3 contains 19 residues. CDR3 region: CASSEEPGLAGGYTGELFF. Written as DNA, the CDR3 is TGTGCCAGCAGTGAAGAGCCGGGACTAGCGGGCGGGTACACCGGGGAGCTGTTTTTT.

This clone showed up just once. The rearrangement joins TRBV2 to TRBJ1-2; no clear D. Germline CDR1 and CDR2: SNHLY and FYNNEI. The CDR3 covers 12 residues. V was pared by 4 bases and J by 2 bases, with 5 bases between. In DNA, the CDR3 is TGTGCCAGCAGTGTAGAGAACTATGGCTACACCTTC. Translated, it gives CASSVENYGYTF.

This clone was recorded once. The chain joins TRBV10-1 to TRBJ1-3; a weak D match, TRBD1 (5 bases). From germline, CDR1 is WNHNN and CDR2 SYGVQD (reference sequence). V was clipped by 9 bases and J by 4 bases, with 10 bases between them. The CDR3 is made up of 12 amino acids. The CDR3 bases are TGCGCCAGGGAGACAGCCGGAAACACCATATATTTT. Residues: CARETAGNTIYF.

The rearrangement uses TRBV6-5 and TRBJ2-7; 7 bases are a match to TRBD1. V gave up 6 bases and J gave up 9 bases; unmatched junction bases: 8. The CDR3 is 12 residues long. Germline V CDR1 and CDR2: MNHEY, SVGAGI. The CDR3, as DNA: TGTGCCAGCAGAAGTGGGACAGCCGGGCAGTACTTC. The encoded protein is CASRSGTAGQYF.

This chain's CDR3 is CASSLAWRAQPQHF. CDR3 sequence (DNA): TGTGCCAGCAGCTTAGCATGGAGGGCTCAGCCCCAGCATTTT. V and J are TRBV7-2 and TRBJ1-5; no firm D call. CDR1 is SGHTA, CDR2 FQGNSA, per germline. Trimming removed 0 bases at V and 6 bases at J, with 9 bases between. The CDR3 extends over 14 amino acids.

The rearrangement joins TRBV6-5 to TRBJ1-4, with D possibly TRBD1 on 5 matching bases. CDR3 length: 15 amino acids. In germline, CDR1 is MNHEY, CDR2 SVGAGI. Trimming shortened V by 6 bases and J by 3 bases, and 14 bases separated the two germline ends. The CDR3 sequence is CASRPGRVANEKLFF. CDR3 in DNA: TGTGCCAGCAGACCCGGCAGGGTGGCTAATGAAAAACTGTTTTTT.

The rearrangement uses TRBV14 and TRBJ1-1, with TRBD1 matching 7 bases. Germline V gene lookup returns CDR1 SGHDN and CDR2 FVKESK. With V trimmed by 2 bases and J by 2 bases, 8 bases remained unmatched. The CDR3 is 16 residues long. The CDR3 here is CASSQRQGYSNTEAFF. The DNA of the CDR3 is TGTGCCAGCAGCCAACGACAGGGTTATTCCAACACTGAAGCTTTCTTT. Full variable domain (remainder filled in from reference TRBV14 and TRBJ1-1): EAGVTQFPSHSVIEKGQTVTLRCDPISGHDNLYWYRRVMGKEIKFLLHFVKESKQDESGMPNNRFLAERTGGTYSTLKVQPAELEDSGVYFCASSQRQGYSNTEAFFGQGTRLTVV.

V gene TRBV19 combines with J gene TRBJ1-6, with 7 bases matching TRBD1. After removal of 3 bases from V and 10 bases from J, the junction contained 6 bases not matched to a gene. Germline V gives CDR1 LNHDA, CDR2 SQIVND (reference sequence). CDR3 length: 14 residues. CDR3 amino acids: CASSITGARSPLHF. The DNA for the CDR3 is TGTGCCAGTAGTATCACAGGGGCACGCTCACCCCTCCACTTT.

This rearrangement joins TRBV29-1 to TRBJ1-5; 9 bases agree with TRBD1. This CDR3 comprises 15 residues. Per the germline V gene, CDR1 is SQVTM and CDR2 is ANQGSEA. V was clipped by 4 bases and J by 5 bases; unmatched bases: 9. CDR3 loop: CSVATGGASDQPQHF. The CDR3 DNA sequence: TGCAGCGTTGCAACAGGGGGCGCGTCAGATCAGCCCCAGCATTTT.

The chain's CDR3 is CASSWGQGAETQYF. CDR3 sequence (DNA): TGTGCCAGCAGTTGGGGACAGGGGGCAGAGACCCAGTACTTC. The chain carries TRBV6-5 and TRBJ2-5; 12 bases are a match to TRBD1. This CDR3 region has 14 residues. CDR1 and CDR2 from the germline V gene are MNHEY and SVGAGI. The V gene end was trimmed by 4 bases and the J gene end by 4 bases; junction bases not matched to a gene: 1.

This clone was recorded a few times. The CDR3 DNA sequence: TGTGCCAGCAGTGGGATGACAGGGTACAATGAGCAGTTCTTC. This encodes CASSGMTGYNEQFF. The chain uses TRBV6-1 and TRBJ2-1, with 7 nucleotides matching TRBD1. This CDR3 is 14 amino acids long. The V gene end was trimmed by 4 bases and the J gene end by 4 bases; junction bases not matched to a gene: 4. Germline V gene sequence: CDR1 MNHNS, CDR2 SASEGT.

The chain couples TRBV6-1 to TRBJ2-7, with 10 nucleotides matching TRBD2. Germline-derived CDR1 and CDR2 are MNHNS and SASEGT. Losses at the gene ends were 4 bases for V and 0 bases for J; bases not matched to a gene: 6. This CDR3 has 16 amino acids. The CDR3 DNA is TGTGCCAGCAGTGCCACCGGGACTAGCGACTCCTACGAGCAGTACTTC. It is translated as CASSATGTSDSYEQYF.

The rearrangement joins TRBV2 to TRBJ2-7; TRBD1 might be the D (5 bases). The CDR3 spans 12 residues. Trimming took 6 bases from V and 2 from J, leaving 8 bases between them. Germline values: CDR1 SNHLY, CDR2 FYNNEI. The CDR3 here is CASRTAAYEQYF. CDR3 DNA: TGTGCCAGCAGGACAGCAGCCTACGAGCAGTACTTC.

The V and J genes are TRBV6-5 and TRBJ1-2; D remains ambiguous. CDR3 length: 16 amino acids. With 0 bases removed from V and 4 bases from J, the gap between germline ends came to 15 bases. Germline-derived CDR1 and CDR2 are MNHEY and SVGAGI. The CDR3 loop is CASSYSIGGVLYGYTF. The CDR3 DNA sequence: TGTGCCAGCAGTTACTCGATCGGCGGAGTACTCTATGGCTACACCTTC.

This chain joins TRBV18 and TRBJ1-5; no firm D call. V lost 2 bases and J lost 7, with 12 bases in between. The germline CDR1 and CDR2 sequences are KGHSH and LQKENI. The CDR3 is 14 residues long. In nucleotides, the CDR3 is TGTGCCAGCTCACCAGGGCAGGCAGTGCAGCCCCAGCATTTT. Translating gives CASSPGQAVQPQHF.

This chain uses TRBV4-1 with TRBJ2-7; maybe TRBD2 (5 bases). CDR3 length equals 14 residues. Germline lookup yields CDR1 MGHRA and CDR2 YSYEKL. V gave up 3 bases and J gave up 7 bases, with 16 bases separating them. The CDR3 spells CASSQPAERREQYF. The CDR3 DNA sequence: TGCGCCAGCAGCCAGCCAGCGGAGAGAAGGGAGCAGTACTTC.

The chain has TRBV27 and TRBJ1-2; a weak D match, TRBD1 (5 bases). Germline CDR1 reads MNHEY; CDR2 reads SMNVEV (reference sequence). This CDR3 comprises 14 residues. V lost 2 bases and J lost 4, with 11 bases in between. CDR3 protein: CASSLTAGLYGYTF. Here the CDR3 DNA reads TGTGCCAGCAGTTTAACGGCAGGGCTCTATGGCTACACCTTC.

The sample holds one count of this clone. The J gene is TRBJ2-2, the V gene TRBV5-1; the D gene is possibly TRBD1 (6 bases). V was clipped by 0 bases and J by 5 bases, with 14 bases between them. The CDR3 length is 16 residues. Germline V gene data show CDR1 as SGHRS and CDR2 as YFSETQ. CDR3 bases: TGCGCCAGCAGCTTGGTCGGGACACTAAAAACCGGGGAGCTGTTTTTT. This translates into CASSLVGTLKTGELFF. Variable domain in full (rest from reference TRBV5-1 and TRBJ2-2): KAGVTQTPRYLIKTRGQQVTLSCSPISGHRSVSWYQQTPGQGLQFLFEYFSETQRNKGNFPGRFSGRQFSNSRSEMNVSTLELGDSALYLCASSLVGTLKTGELFFGEGSRLTVL.

The chain couples TRBV18 to TRBJ2-7, with 11 positions matching TRBD2. Trimming took 5 bases from V and 0 from J; bases not matched to a gene: 3. The length of the CDR3 is 15 residues. Germline V gene lookup returns CDR1 KGHSH and CDR2 LQKENI. CDR3 sequence (DNA): TGTGCCAGCTCAGCAACTAGCGGGAGCTCCTACGAGCAGTACTTC. Translated: CASSATSGSSYEQYF.